The 32 T cell receptor beta chains reported below all come from one sample, sequenced in a study of T-cell reconstitution after alpha-beta-depleted transplantation in children. The TCRbeta library was prepared with unique molecular identifiers. One entry per CDR3 protein, called by TCRdb with MiXCR from the PCR reads. The sample yields fewer than 550,000 distinct CDR3 sequences, under 13% seen once. The source material was PBMCs from the stem cell graft donor, sampled from the stem cell graft. All receptors derive from a human donor who donated a stem cell graft to a child with acute myeloid leukemia.

The chain carries TRBV29-1 and TRBJ2-1, with D possibly matching TRBD2 (5 bases). This CDR3 has 11 amino acids. The V end was cut by 3 bases, the J end by 6 bases, with 6 bases between. CDR1 and CDR2 from the germline V gene are SQVTM and ANQGSEA. In DNA form, the CDR3 reads TGCAGCGTTGAGGCGGGCAATGAGCAGTTCTTC. It specifies CSVEAGNEQFF.

This clonotype has only a few counts. This rearrangement joins TRBV3-1 to TRBJ2-3; TRBD2 matches 7 bases. Germline V gives CDR1 LGHDT, CDR2 YNNKEL (reference sequence). This CDR3 has 15 residues. The junction had 8 bases not matched to a gene; V was cut back by 3 bases and J by 5 bases. Written as DNA, the CDR3 is TGTGCCAGCAGCCACGCGGGGGTAAATCAAGATACGCAGTATTTT. It translates to CASSHAGVNQDTQYF.

This clonotype has a handful of counts. The chain employs TRBV7-3 and TRBJ1-3; D call uncertain. The CDR3 spans 17 residues. Trimming left V 5 bases short and J 3 bases short, with 20 bases between. Per germline, CDR1 SGHTA and CDR2 FQGTGA. The CDR3 bases are TGTGCCAGCAGCCGCGCAGGACCTCCCATCGGTGGAAACACCATATATTTT. Amino acid sequence: CASSRAGPPIGGNTIYF.

The chain joins TRBV3-1 to TRBJ2-7; TRBD1 aligns across 10 bases. CDR3 size: 15 residues. Germline V gene data show CDR1 as LGHDT and CDR2 as YNNKEL (reference sequence). V was pared by 1 base and J by 3 bases, with 3 bases of the junction left unmatched. The DNA of the CDR3 is TGTGCCAGCAGCCAAGGGGGACAGGGGATCTACGAGCAGTACTTC. Protein sequence: CASSQGGQGIYEQYF.

This clonotype was detected many times. The V and J genes are TRBV16 and TRBJ1-4; 7 bases align to TRBD1. This CDR3 comprises 14 residues. Germline V gene sequence: CDR1 KGHSY, CDR2 FQNENV. V lost 3 bases and J lost 5; bases outside the gene matches: 3. The CDR3 DNA reads as TGTGCCAGCAGCCAGACAGGGCGGAATGAAAAACTGTTTTTT. Encoded protein: CASSQTGRNEKLFF.

This clonotype was seen more than once but under ten times. The V call is TRBV15, the J call TRBJ2-3; 9 positions agree with TRBD2. Germline V CDR1 and CDR2: LNHNV, YYDKDF (reference sequence). Trimming removed 7 bases from V and 4 bases from J; junction bases left unmatched: 6. CDR3 length: 14 residues. Here the CDR3 reads CATKAGGYADTQYF. In DNA, the CDR3 is TGTGCCACCAAGGCGGGGGGGTACGCAGATACGCAGTATTTT.

This clonotype was seen more than once but under ten times. The genes are TRBV29-1 and TRBJ1-1; D gene uncertain. Trimming cost V 0 bases and J 3 bases, with 5 bases left between them. There are 12 residues in the CDR3. Germline V gene sequence: CDR1 SQVTM, CDR2 ANQGSEA. The CDR3 DNA follows: TGCAGCGTTGAAGATCTTTACACTGAAGCTTTCTTT. This codes for CSVEDLYTEAFF.

This clonotype was observed a handful of times. Here the CDR3 reads CSHMNGETQYF. CDR3 in DNA: TGCTCCCATATGAACGGGGAGACCCAGTACTTC. The V gene is TRBV29-1, the J gene TRBJ2-5; D is undetermined. Germline loops: CDR1 SQVTM, CDR2 ANQGSEA. The CDR3 spans 11 residues.

A few counts support this clonotype. V and J are TRBV27 and TRBJ2-3; 14 bases are a match to TRBD2. V was pared by 7 bases and J by 8 bases, with 5 bases of the junction left unmatched. There are 14 residues in the CDR3. CDR1 and CDR2 from the germline V gene are MNHEY and SMNVEV (reference sequence). As DNA, the CDR3 is TGTGCCAGCACCGGGACTAGCGGGGGTGGTACGCAGTATTTT. It is translated as CASTGTSGGGTQYF.

This clonotype was seen a handful of times. The J gene is TRBJ2-2, the V gene TRBV4-3; D ambiguous. V lost 1 base and J 5 bases, leaving 11 bases between the germline ends. Germline V gene lookup returns CDR1 LGHNA and CDR2 YSLEER. The CDR3 runs 15 residues. DNA for the CDR3: TGCGCCAGCAGCCAAGCCGTGGCGCGAACCGGGGAGCTGTTTTTT. Amino acid sequence: CASSQAVARTGELFF.

The V call is TRBV12-3 or TRBV12-4, the J call TRBJ1-2; D not resolved. This CDR3 spans 12 amino acids. V dropped 5 bases and J dropped 4 bases, with 8 bases sitting between them. The CDR3 DNA follows: TGTGCCAGCAGTCGGGATTTCTATGGCTACACCTTC. It codes for CASSRDFYGYTF.

In this sample, this clonotype turned up many times. The chain couples TRBV4-1 to TRBJ2-3; D not certain. Trimming took off 1 base at V and 4 bases at J, with 3 bases between the two ends. CDR1 MGHRA and CDR2 YSYEKL come from the germline V gene. The CDR3 spans 12 residues. The CDR3 loop is CASSQVADTQYF. The DNA of the CDR3 is TGCGCCAGCAGCCAAGTGGCAGATACGCAGTATTTT.

V usage is TRBV24-1 and J usage is TRBJ2-5; 9 bases line up with TRBD1. Trimming removed 4 bases from V and 2 bases from J; junction bases left unmatched: 4. The germline CDR1 and CDR2 sequences are KGHDR and SFDVKD. This CDR3 contains 15 residues. The CDR3: CATSESGTGQETQYF. The CDR3 coding sequence is TGTGCCACCAGTGAATCCGGGACAGGGCAAGAGACCCAGTACTTC.

This sequence joins TRBV20-1 and TRBJ1-2, with 7 bases identical to TRBD1. CDR1 and CDR2 (germline): DFQATT, SNEGSKA (reference sequence). With 1 base clipped from V and 0 bases from J, the junction kept 5 bases outside the gene matches. CDR3 length equals 15 residues. The CDR3 DNA sequence: TGCAGTGCTAGAGCGGCAGGGGGATCTAACTATGGCTACACCTTC. It codes for CSARAAGGSNYGYTF.

This clonotype has more than one count but fewer than ten. The CDR3 DNA reads TGTGCCATCAGTGACGGTAATAATTCACCCCTCCACTTT. It translates to CAISDGNNSPLHF. This chain connects TRBV10-3 to TRBJ1-6, with unresolved D. CDR3 length: 13 residues. Per germline, CDR1 ENHRY and CDR2 SYGVKD. V lost 3 bases to trimming and J lost 5 bases, with 5 bases between them.

In its sample, this clonotype was seen many times. The gene calls are TRBV20-1 and TRBJ2-5, with TRBD2 matching over 13 bases. CDR3 size: 17 residues. V lost 1 base to trimming and J lost 3 bases; unmatched junction nucleotides: 8. Germline V gene lookup returns CDR1 DFQATT and CDR2 SNEGSKA (reference sequence). This CDR3 reads CSARGTSGSWRKETQYF. Written as DNA, the CDR3 is TGCAGTGCTAGAGGGACTAGCGGGAGTTGGCGGAAAGAGACCCAGTACTTC.

About this clonotype: This likely comes from a read error, as the CDR3 has no conserved phenylalanine or tryptophan at its end. The chain uses TRBV20-1 and TRBJ2-7; no clear D gene. The CDR3 length is 14 residues. Trimming took 3 bases from V and 0 from J, leaving 12 bases between them. Germline-derived CDR1 and CDR2 are DFQATT and SNEGSKA (reference sequence). The CDR3 spells CSASRQESSYEQYL. DNA of the CDR3: TGCAGTGCTAGTCGTCAGGAGAGCTCCTACGAGCAGTACTTA.

In this sample, this clonotype turned up a few times. The chain has TRBV6-1 and TRBJ2-3; 8 nucleotides agree with TRBD2. V shed 1 base and J 4 bases; nucleotides not matched to a gene: 4. CDR3 length equals 15 residues. Germline CDR1 and CDR2: MNHNS and SASEGT. The DNA of the CDR3 is TGTGCCAGCAGTGAAGGTCAGCGGGGGTCAGATACGCAGTATTTT. It translates to CASSEGQRGSDTQYF.

The CDR3 spells CASSYDVDRVYNEQFF. The CDR3 DNA follows: TGTGCCAGCAGTTACGATGTGGACAGGGTCTACAATGAGCAGTTCTTC. The chain has TRBV6-2 or TRBV6-3 and TRBJ2-1; 8 nucleotides align to TRBD1. CDR1 and CDR2 from the germline V gene are MNHEY and SVGEGT. The CDR3 contains 16 residues. Trimming at V came to 2 bases and at J to 3 bases, leaving 6 bases not matched to a gene.

This clonotype was seen at least ten times. V and J are TRBV7-3 and TRBJ2-1, with 8 bases identical to TRBD2. CDR3 length: 15 residues. After removal of 1 base from V and 5 bases from J, the junction contained 4 bases not matched to a gene. Germline CDR1 is SGHTA and CDR2 is FQGTGA. The CDR3 region has the DNA TGTGCCAGCAGCTTAAGCCTAGCGGGCAACAATGAGCAGTTCTTC. It specifies CASSLSLAGNNEQFF.

This clonotype appeared a few times. The chain carries TRBV6-5 and TRBJ2-3; tentative D call: TRBD2 (6 bases). Germline loops: CDR1 MNHEY, CDR2 SVGAGI. V lost 0 bases, J lost 4 bases, and 8 bases lay in between. The CDR3 length is 14 residues. As DNA, the CDR3 is TGTGCCAGCAGTTACTCAGGGGACTCAGATACGCAGTATTTT. Translated: CASSYSGDSDTQYF.

The rearrangement links TRBV29-1 to TRBJ1-2; 8 bases are a match to TRBD1. Losses at the gene ends were 3 bases for V and 7 bases for J; bases not matched to a gene: 7. Germline values: CDR1 SQVTM, CDR2 ANQGSEA. CDR3 length: 13 amino acids. As DNA, the CDR3 is TGCAGCGTTGAGGAGCAGGGGGCGGGTGGCTACACCTTC. The encoded protein is CSVEEQGAGGYTF.

In its sample, this clonotype was seen a few times. The chain carries TRBV5-1 and TRBJ2-1, with D possibly being TRBD1 (6 bases). The CDR3 has 13 residues. V was cut by 5 bases and J by 7 bases, with 13 bases left in between. Germline V lookup: CDR1 SGHRS, CDR2 YFSETQ. This CDR3 reads CASRPQGKNEQFF. The CDR3 nucleotides read TGCGCCAGCAGGCCCCAGGGGAAGAATGAGCAGTTCTTC.

This rearrangement joins TRBV28 to TRBJ2-7; 9 nucleotides line up with TRBD1. There are 15 residues in the CDR3. Germline loops: CDR1 MDHEN, CDR2 SYDVKM. V shed 8 bases and J 4 bases; nucleotides not matched to a gene: 12. The CDR3 sequence is CASGATGQGQYEQYV. The CDR3 DNA follows: TGTGCCAGCGGGGCGACGGGACAGGGACAATACGAGCAGTACGTC.

In this sample, this clonotype turned up a few times. The V and J genes are TRBV5-1 and TRBJ1-1; no firm D call. Germline CDR1 is SGHRS and CDR2 is YFSETQ. Trimming removed 3 bases from V and 0 bases from J, with 6 bases in between. The CDR3 extends over 13 amino acids. The CDR3 DNA reads as TGCGCCAGCAGCTCGGTAGTGAACACTGAAGCTTTCTTT. Translation: CASSSVVNTEAFF.

This clonotype has only a few counts. The rearrangement links TRBV27 to TRBJ1-1; D not resolved. V was clipped by 1 base and J by 0 bases, with 9 bases between them. Germline V gene data show CDR1 as MNHEY and CDR2 as SMNVEV (reference sequence). CDR3 size: 15 residues. The CDR3 nucleotides read TGTGCCAGCAGTTTATTCGGGGTTATGAACACTGAAGCTTTCTTT. It yields the protein CASSLFGVMNTEAFF.

Of note for this clonotype: A junction boundary mismatches the germline segment, possibly from a read error. The chain uses TRBV7-3 and TRBJ2-2, with unresolved D. The CDR3 contains 14 residues. CDR1 and CDR2 from the germline V gene are SGHTA and FQGTGA. For the CDR3, the DNA is TGTGCCAGCACCTTAATGGGGAACACCGGGGAGCTGTTTTTT. Translated, it gives CASTLMGNTGELFF.

This clonotype was counted between two and nine times. The CDR3 sequence: CASRPGTNPNTGELFF. DNA of the CDR3: TGTGCCAGCAGGCCTGGGACTAACCCGAACACCGGGGAGCTGTTTTTT. This sequence joins TRBV6-1 and TRBJ2-2, with 7 bases identical to TRBD2. This CDR3 spans 16 amino acids. The trim removed 6 bases at V and 0 bases at J, leaving 7 bases unmatched. Germline V CDR1 and CDR2: MNHNS, SASEGT.

V usage is TRBV10-2 and J usage is TRBJ2-5; D is possibly TRBD1 (5 bases). Germline V lookup: CDR1 WSHSY, CDR2 SAAADI. The CDR3 covers 13 residues. Trimming shortened V by 10 bases and J by 1 base, and 13 bases separated the two germline ends. CDR3 nucleotides: TGCGCCACACGCGGACAAGTCCAAGAGACCCAGTACTTC. It is translated as CATRGQVQETQYF.

V and J are TRBV29-1 and TRBJ2-3; D not certain. V was shortened by 1 base and J by 2 bases, with 4 bases between the two germline ends. This CDR3 has 12 residues. Germline V gene lookup returns CDR1 SQVTM and CDR2 ANQGSEA. The CDR3 DNA reads TGCAGCGTTGAAGCAACCACAGATACGCAGTATTTT. Protein sequence: CSVEATTDTQYF.

V is TRBV20-1 and J is TRBJ2-5, with 7 bases aligning to TRBD1. The germline gives CDR1 DFQATT, CDR2 SNEGSKA (reference sequence). V shed 1 base, J shed 5 bases, and the junction held 7 bases outside the gene matches. The length of the CDR3 is 14 residues. CDR3 residues: CSARVQGLRETQYF. CDR3 DNA: TGCAGTGCTAGAGTACAGGGGTTGCGGGAGACCCAGTACTTC.

There are a few counts of this clonotype. The chain joins TRBV7-2 to TRBJ2-2; the match to TRBD1 covers 8 bases. Germline V lookup: CDR1 SGHTA, CDR2 FQGNSA. The trim removed 3 bases at V and 8 bases at J, leaving 11 bases unmatched. CDR3 length equals 16 residues. The CDR3 region has the DNA TGTGCCAGCAGCTTCGAGGCGTACAGGGGGATGGGGGAGCTGTTTTTT. Its translation is CASSFEAYRGMGELFF.